The clone carrying this T cell receptor (beta chain) was detected many times. The sample is drawn from a study of T cell repertoires in cytomegalovirus infection. One entry per CDR3 protein, called by TCRdb with MiXCR from the reads. The sample carries about 600,000 distinct CDR3 sequences, 24% recorded once. Specimen: CD8+ T cells from PBMCs. The TCR was taken from a human donor in good health (CMV status not recorded). Some clones in this sample may be carry-over from other donors' samples.

CDR3 protein: CATSAGARTEAFF. CDR3 nucleotides: TGTGCCACCAGTGCTGGGGCACGGACTGAAGCTTTCTTT. V gene TRBV24-1 combines with J gene TRBJ1-1; perhaps TRBD1 as D (5 bases). V lost 5 bases to trimming and J lost 5 bases, with 11 bases between them. The CDR3 covers 13 residues. Germline lookup yields CDR1 KGHDR and CDR2 SFDVKD.